The next 25 T cell receptor beta chains were all read from a single sample in a study of control samples from healthy donors and cancer patients. Assay: immunoSEQ multiplex PCR; the TCRdb copy retains only in-frame clones and omits some. The sample contains 85,000 to 100,000 clones, almost 85% of which appear only once. The sequencing input was blood. The receptor set was obtained from a man in his sixties in good health.

The chain is built from TRBV5-5 and TRBJ2-3; D might be TRBD1 or TRBD2, each matching 5 bases. The V and J ends lost 1 base and 4 bases respectively, with 13 bases between them. Germline V lookup: CDR1 SGHKS, CDR2 YYEKEE (reference sequence). The CDR3 sequence is 15 residues long. CDR3 loop: CASSLSGTGPDTQYF. CDR3 sequence (DNA): TGTGCCAGCAGCTTGTCGGGGACCGGCCCAGATACGCAGTATTTT.

With regard to this clone: The same CDR3 arises from other DNA sequences in this sample as well. V usage is TRBV29-1 and J usage is TRBJ2-3; maybe TRBD2 (6 bases). Germline loops: CDR1 SQVTM, CDR2 ANQGSEA. Trimming cost V 6 bases and J 3 bases, with 16 bases left between them. This CDR3 contains 14 residues. CDR3 amino acids: CSVDSGASTDTQYF. The DNA for the CDR3 is TGCAGCGTAGATAGCGGAGCTAGTACAGATACGCAGTATTTT.

The chain joins TRBV3-1 (or the pseudogene TRBV3-2) to TRBJ2-7, with unresolved D. V lost 0 bases to trimming and J lost 5 bases, with 14 bases between them. The CDR3 is 15 residues long. Germline V gene data show CDR1 as LGHDT and CDR2 as YNNKEL (reference sequence). The CDR3 DNA reads as TGTGCCAGCAGCCAAGATTTCTCAGACAACGACGAGCAGTACTTC. It codes for CASSQDFSDNDEQYF.

This sequence joins TRBV5-1 and TRBJ2-2; D is unclear. Germline V gives CDR1 SGHRS, CDR2 YFSETQ. The ends were cut back, 2 bases at V and 1 base at J, with 15 bases in the middle. The CDR3 contains 17 residues. The CDR3 sequence is CASSFKQFALNTGELFF. The CDR3 DNA sequence: TGCGCCAGCAGCTTTAAGCAGTTCGCCTTGAACACCGGGGAGCTGTTTTTT. Looking up the rest from reference TRBV5-1 and TRBJ2-2 gives the full variable domain: KAGVTQTPRYLIKTRGQQVTLSCSPISGHRSVSWYQQTPGQGLQFLFEYFSETQRNKGNFPGRFSGRQFSNSRSEMNVSTLELGDSALYLCASSFKQFALNTGELFFGEGSRLTVL.

The chain combines TRBV15 with TRBJ2-5, with D possibly being TRBD1 (5 bases). There are 13 residues in the CDR3. Germline lookup yields CDR1 LNHNV and CDR2 YYDKDF (reference sequence). Trimming removed 3 bases from V and 5 bases from J, with 10 bases in between. CDR3 in DNA: TGTGCCACCAGCAGCAGGGTAGGGGAGACCCAGTACTTC. Its protein is CATSSRVGETQYF.

The sample holds a few counts of this clone. The V and J genes are TRBV27 and TRBJ1-1; tentatively, D is TRBD1 (6 bases). This CDR3 has 16 amino acids. Looked up from germline, CDR1 is MNHEY and CDR2 is SMNVEV (reference sequence). Trimming removed 1 base at V and 5 bases at J, with 17 bases between. CDR3 amino acids: CASSLFPGQGLTEAFF. CDR3 DNA: TGTGCCAGCAGTTTATTCCCCGGGCAGGGGTTGACTGAAGCTTTCTTT.

V is TRBV27 and J is TRBJ2-7; 7 bases are shared with TRBD1. CDR3 length: 16 residues. Germline V lookup: CDR1 MNHEY, CDR2 SMNVEV (reference sequence). The V segment lost 7 bases and the J segment 7 bases; nucleotides outside the gene matches: 19. CDR3 sequence reads: CASTAASGTAVGEQYF. The CDR3 nucleotides read TGTGCCAGCACCGCAGCATCCGGGACAGCAGTGGGGGAGCAGTACTTC.

The rearrangement uses TRBV4-1 and TRBJ2-2; possibly TRBD2 for D (6 bases). The CDR3 is 17 amino acids. Trimming pared 0 bases from V and 3 bases from J, leaving 14 bases between. Per the germline V gene, CDR1 is MGHRA and CDR2 is YSYEKL. The CDR3 reads CASSQDTGGSYTGELFF. The DNA of the CDR3 is TGCGCCAGCAGCCAAGATACCGGGGGTTCTTACACCGGGGAGCTGTTTTTT.

The chain has TRBV4-1 and TRBJ2-7; the match to TRBD2 covers 8 bases. The J segment lost 2 bases and the V segment lost 0 bases, leaving 12 bases of the junction unmatched. This CDR3 has 18 amino acids. Germline-derived CDR1 and CDR2 are MGHRA and YSYEKL. The CDR3 nucleotides are TGCGCCAGCAGCCAAGATAGCCTAGCGGGTTCAACCCCCTACGAGCAGTACTTC. This sequence encodes CASSQDSLAGSTPYEQYF.

Turning to this clone: At the DNA level, this CDR3 is encoded by other sequences in the same sample as well. Here the CDR3 reads CASSLGFTDTQYF. The CDR3 nucleotides are TGCGCCAGCAGCTTAGGTTTCACAGATACGCAGTATTTT. The V gene is TRBV5-1, the J gene TRBJ2-3, with D uncertain. V was clipped by 2 bases and J by 2 bases, with 6 bases between them. CDR3 length: 13 amino acids. Germline V gives CDR1 SGHRS, CDR2 YFSETQ. The full variable domain, rest sourced from reference TRBV5-1 and TRBJ2-3, is KAGVTQTPRYLIKTRGQQVTLSCSPISGHRSVSWYQQTPGQGLQFLFEYFSETQRNKGNFPGRFSGRQFSNSRSEMNVSTLELGDSALYLCASSLGFTDTQYFGPGTRLTVL.

The V gene is TRBV4-2, the J gene TRBJ2-5; 10 bases are a match to TRBD2. The CDR3 runs to 17 residues. With V trimmed by 0 bases and J by 5 bases, 9 bases remained unmatched. CDR1 is LGHNA and CDR2 is YNFKEQ in the germline V gene. The CDR3 DNA is TGTGCCAGCAGCCAAGATATTGGAGCGGGGGGGCTGGAGACCCAGTACTTC. Amino acid sequence: CASSQDIGAGGLETQYF.

This clone was counted once. V is TRBV4-1 and J is TRBJ1-1; D unclear. The CDR3 runs to 14 residues. Looked up from germline, CDR1 is MGHRA and CDR2 is YSYEKL. V lost 0 bases, J lost 0 bases, and 5 bases lay in between. CDR3 sequence: CASSQDSMNTEAFF. The CDR3 bases are TGCGCCAGCAGCCAAGATTCCATGAACACTGAAGCTTTCTTT.

This rearrangement joins TRBV5-4 to TRBJ2-3; TRBD2 aligns across 11 bases. The trim removed 0 bases at V and 2 bases at J, leaving 5 bases unmatched. The CDR3 has 17 amino acids. The germline V gene encodes CDR1 SGHNT and CDR2 YYREEE (reference sequence). CDR3 amino acids: CASSLAILAGATDTQYF. In DNA, the CDR3 is TGTGCCAGCAGCTTGGCGATACTAGCGGGGGCCACAGATACGCAGTATTTT.

This clone was recorded only once. This chain connects TRBV5-8 to TRBJ2-3; 8 nucleotides match TRBD2. This CDR3 is built from 16 residues. After removal of 2 bases from V and 2 bases from J, the junction contained 7 bases not matched to a gene. The germline CDR1 and CDR2 sequences are SGHTS and YDEGEE. DNA for the CDR3: TGTGCCAGCAGCTTTAGGCGCGGGAGGACCACAGATACGCAGTATTTT. Translated, it gives CASSFRRGRTTDTQYF.

The chain links TRBV5-1 to TRBJ1-5, with 9 bases lining up with TRBD1. The germline V gene encodes CDR1 SGHRS and CDR2 YFSETQ. The CDR3 is 14 amino acids. V dropped 4 bases and J dropped 6; count of bases not matched to a gene: 5. CDR3 DNA sequence: TGCGCCAGCAGCCCACAGGGGGCAGGTCAGCCCCAGCATTTT. Its protein product is CASSPQGAGQPQHF.

Comments on this clone: One end of the junction varies from germline; a read error may be responsible. The chain employs TRBV18 and TRBJ2-2; 10 positions agree with TRBD1. The CDR3 covers 15 residues. The germline CDR1 and CDR2 sequences are KGHSH and LQKENI. CDR3 coding DNA: TGTGCCACCTCACCCCGGACAGGGGGAACCGGGGAGCTGTTTTTT. Translation: CATSPRTGGTGELFF.

Only one count was recorded for this clone. The gene calls are TRBV7-9 and TRBJ2-7, with 11 nucleotides matching TRBD2. The CDR3 has 16 amino acids. V shed 4 bases and J 1 base; nucleotides not matched to a gene: 6. Germline values: CDR1 SEHNR, CDR2 FQNEAQ (reference sequence). This CDR3 reads CASSSLAGGFSYEQYF. In DNA, the CDR3 is TGTGCCAGCAGCTCTTTAGCGGGAGGGTTTTCCTACGAGCAGTACTTC.

J is TRBJ2-1 and V is TRBV29-1; possibly TRBD1 for D (6 bases). V gave up 4 bases and J gave up 3 bases, with 10 bases separating them. This CDR3 has 13 amino acids. Looked up from germline, CDR1 is SQVTM and CDR2 is ANQGSEA. CDR3 coding DNA: TGCAGCGTTGTCAGGGGAAACTACAATGAGCAGTTCTTC. Protein product: CSVVRGNYNEQFF.

The J gene is TRBJ1-5, the V gene TRBV5-1; D is uncertain. With 2 bases removed from V and 2 bases from J, the gap between germline ends came to 11 bases. The germline V gene encodes CDR1 SGHRS and CDR2 YFSETQ. CDR3 length: 15 amino acids. The CDR3 sequence is CASSLRVAGNQPQHF. The CDR3 DNA follows: TGCGCCAGCAGCTTAAGGGTTGCGGGCAATCAGCCCCAGCATTTT.

The rearrangement joins TRBV5-5 to TRBJ2-3, with D possibly being TRBD1 (6 bases). The CDR3 is 16 amino acids. Germline V gene data show CDR1 as SGHKS and CDR2 as YYEKEE (reference sequence). Trimming removed 6 bases at V and 0 bases at J, with 17 bases between. The CDR3 sequence: CASKRGGQTSTDTQYF. The CDR3 nucleotides read TGTGCCAGCAAACGTGGAGGACAGACTAGCACAGATACGCAGTATTTT.

The chain carries TRBV6-5 and TRBJ1-5; 7 positions match TRBD1. Germline CDR1 is MNHEY and CDR2 is SVGAGI. Trimming cost V 6 bases and J 3 bases; bases outside gene matches: 5. This CDR3 spans 14 amino acids. CDR3 sequence: CASRIQGVNQPQHF. In DNA, the CDR3 is TGTGCCAGCAGAATTCAGGGGGTCAATCAGCCCCAGCATTTT.

This chain links TRBV19 with TRBJ2-3; D possibly uses TRBD1 or TRBD2 (5 bases each). The germline CDR1 and CDR2 sequences are LNHDA and SQIVND (reference sequence). CDR3 length equals 17 residues. The germline V and J ends were trimmed by 6 bases and 1 base, with 20 bases remaining between them. This CDR3 is CASSSPPGRGGTDTQYF. The CDR3 nucleotides read TGTGCCAGTAGCTCACCACCAGGGAGAGGAGGCACAGATACGCAGTATTTT.

The chain couples TRBV11-2 to TRBJ1-1; 7 nucleotides align to TRBD1. This CDR3 is built from 15 residues. Germline values: CDR1 SGHAT, CDR2 FQNNGV. V shed 3 bases, J shed 0 bases, and the junction held 4 bases outside the gene matches. CDR3 region: CASSFSGTVNTEAFF. In DNA, the CDR3 is TGTGCCAGCAGCTTTTCCGGGACAGTGAACACTGAAGCTTTCTTT.

V gene TRBV3-1 (or the pseudogene TRBV3-2) combines with J gene TRBJ1-2; no reliable D call. The germline CDR1 and CDR2 sequences are LGHDT and YNNKEL (reference sequence). Between the trimmed V and J ends, which lost 5 bases and 12 bases, there was a span of 13 bases. The CDR3 runs 11 residues. Written as DNA, the CDR3 is TGTGCCAGCAGCTACTTCGGGCTTCACACCTTC. Protein product: CASSYFGLHTF.

The V gene is TRBV7-7, the J gene TRBJ2-3, with 7 bases that match TRBD1. With 8 bases clipped from V and 5 bases from J, the junction kept 10 bases outside the gene matches. Germline V gene lookup returns CDR1 SSHAT and CDR2 FNYEAQ (reference sequence). The CDR3 is 14 residues long. CDR3: CASPDRDSQDTQYF. The CDR3 DNA sequence: TGTGCCAGCCCAGACAGGGACAGTCAAGATACGCAGTATTTT.